The rows below give T cell receptor beta chains drawn from one sample of a study of CD8+CD57+ T cells in acquired aplastic anemia. One entry per CDR3 protein, called by TCRdb with MiXCR from the reads. In the table there are hundreds of thousands of distinct CDR3 sequences, roughly half of which are singletons. Sequencing was done on a sample of sorted CD4+, CD8+, or CD8+CD57+ T cells (not recorded which) from PBMCs. The receptors shown here come from a human donor with severe aplastic anemia or a healthy control (not recorded which). CDR3s include the opening cysteine and the closing phenylalanine or tryptophan. Fields, in order: V gene, J gene, D gene, clone size, CDR3 protein, CDR3 DNA. A D gene is named only where the DNA matches it firmly. Some rows mark clone size as missing; the rest say once, few, many or name a class of expanded clone.

V gene: TRBV24-1; J gene: TRBJ2-3; D gene: NA; clone size: few; CDR3 protein: CATSAPLSTDTQYF; CDR3 DNA: TGTGCCACCAGTGCCCCACTTAGCACAGATACGCAGTATTTT
V gene: TRBV5-6; J gene: TRBJ2-7; D gene: NA; clone size: few; CDR3 protein: CASSYGASYEQYF; CDR3 DNA: TGTGCCAGCAGTTATGGGGCTTCCTACGAGCAGTACTTC
V gene: TRBV19; J gene: TRBJ2-7; D gene: NA; clone size: medium-sized; CDR3 protein: CATSTGGALTYEQYF; CDR3 DNA: TGTGCCACTAGTACCGGGGGCGCTTTAACCTACGAGCAGTACTTC
V gene: TRBV9; J gene: TRBJ2-1; D gene: NA; clone size: many; CDR3 protein: CASSVGVGRAPNEQFF; CDR3 DNA: TGTGCCAGCAGCGTAGGGGTGGGGCGCGCCCCCAATGAGCAGTTCTTC
V gene: TRBV7-3; J gene: TRBJ2-2; D gene: TRBD2; clone size: many; CDR3 protein: CASSLAGGTGELFF; CDR3 DNA: TGTGCCAGCAGCTTAGCGGGGGGCACCGGGGAGCTGTTTTTT
V gene: TRBV18; J gene: TRBJ2-3; D gene: NA; clone size: NA; CDR3 protein: CASSSLDSTDTQYF; CDR3 DNA: TGTGCCAGCTCATCCCTGGACAGCACAGATACGCAGTATTTT
V gene: TRBV25-1; J gene: TRBJ1-2; D gene: NA; clone size: NA; CDR3 protein: CASSDLAVYGYTF; CDR3 DNA: TGTGCCAGCAGTGATTTGGCCGTCTATGGCTACACCTTC
V gene: TRBV7-2; J gene: TRBJ2-7; D gene: TRBD2; clone size: once; CDR3 protein: CASSLGRRLAGDRDHEQYF; CDR3 DNA: TGTGCCAGCAGCTTAGGTCGTCGACTAGCGGGAGACAGGGACCACGAGCAGTACTTC
V gene: TRBV5-1; J gene: TRBJ2-2; D gene: NA; clone size: NA; CDR3 protein: CASSLSAHTAGELFF; CDR3 DNA: TGCGCCAGCAGCTTGTCTGCCCATACGGCCGGGGAGCTGTTTTTT
V gene: TRBV13; J gene: TRBJ1-2; D gene: NA; clone size: NA; CDR3 protein: CASSTSGQDYGYTF; CDR3 DNA: TGTGCCAGCAGCACCTCGGGACAAGACTATGGCTACACCTTC
V gene: TRBV20-1; J gene: TRBJ1-4; D gene: TRBD1; clone size: NA; CDR3 protein: CSASPPGTGNGFF; CDR3 DNA: TGCAGTGCTAGCCCCCCAGGGACAGGTAATGGGTTTTTT
V gene: TRBV4-2; J gene: TRBJ2-5; D gene: TRBD1; clone size: many; CDR3 protein: CASSQPTGTGIPETQYF; CDR3 DNA: TGTGCCAGCAGCCAGCCGACCGGGACAGGGATTCCGGAGACCCAGTACTTC
V gene: TRBV19; J gene: TRBJ1-2; D gene: NA; clone size: NA; CDR3 protein: CASSIFDARGYTF; CDR3 DNA: TGTGCCAGTAGTATTTTCGATGCCCGCGGCTACACCTTC
V gene: TRBV27; J gene: TRBJ2-5; D gene: NA; clone size: NA; CDR3 protein: CASIDLRRETQYF; CDR3 DNA: TGTGCCAGCATCGACCTTCGGAGAGAGACCCAGTACTTC
V gene: TRBV14; J gene: TRBJ1-2; D gene: NA; clone size: once; CDR3 protein: CAHPEDSSFYICSARDERLYGYTF; CDR3 DNA: NA
V gene: TRBV9; J gene: TRBJ2-3; D gene: TRBD2; clone size: NA; CDR3 protein: CASSVREADTQYF; CDR3 DNA: TGTGCCAGCAGCGTCCGGGAGGCAGATACGCAGTATTTT
V gene: TRBV24-1; J gene: TRBJ2-1; D gene: TRBD2; clone size: NA; CDR3 protein: CATRQGLTAGTSGSNEQFF; CDR3 DNA: TGTGCCACCAGGCAGGGACTGACAGCCGGGACTAGCGGGAGTAATGAGCAGTTCTTC
V gene: TRBV20-1; J gene: TRBJ1-2; D gene: NA; clone size: many; CDR3 protein: CSARDTSRGLGYTF; CDR3 DNA: TGCAGTGCTAGAGATACCTCAAGGGGTCTTGGCTACACCTTC
V gene: TRBV20-1; J gene: TRBJ1-4; D gene: NA; clone size: NA; CDR3 protein: CSARPAGKGKGEKLFF; CDR3 DNA: TGCAGTGCTAGGCCCGCAGGAAAGGGAAAGGGTGAAAAACTGTTTTTT
V gene: TRBV10-3; J gene: TRBJ1-1; D gene: NA; clone size: NA; CDR3 protein: CAIRLQGNTEAFF; CDR3 DNA: TGTGCCATCAGACTACAGGGGAACACTGAAGCTTTCTTT
V gene: TRBV5-5; J gene: TRBJ2-7; D gene: TRBD2; clone size: NA; CDR3 protein: CASGTSGSGEQYF; CDR3 DNA: TGTGCCAGTGGGACTAGCGGGAGTGGCGAGCAGTACTTC
V gene: TRBV7-6; J gene: TRBJ1-2; D gene: NA; clone size: once; CDR3 protein: CASSLKGSGYTF; CDR3 DNA: TGTGCCAGCAGCTTAAAGGGATCTGGCTACACCTTC
V gene: TRBV10-3; J gene: TRBJ2-1; D gene: TRBD2; clone size: once; CDR3 protein: CAISESGSAYNEQFF; CDR3 DNA: TGTGCCATCAGTGAGAGCGGGAGCGCCTACAATGAGCAGTTCTTC
V gene: TRBV10-3; J gene: TRBJ2-7; D gene: NA; clone size: NA; CDR3 protein: CASSYLTGNEQYF; CDR3 DNA: TGTGCCAGCAGTTACCTTACAGGGAACGAGCAGTACTTC
V gene: TRBV24-1; J gene: TRBJ2-7; D gene: TRBD2; clone size: few; CDR3 protein: CATSDGTSGIYEQYF; CDR3 DNA: TGTGCCACCAGTGACGGGACTAGCGGGATATACGAGCAGTACTTC
V gene: TRBV27; J gene: TRBJ2-7; D gene: NA; clone size: many; CDR3 protein: CASSSRGAHYEQYF; CDR3 DNA: TGTGCCAGCAGTTCTCGGGGGGCGCATTACGAGCAGTACTTC
V gene: TRBV7-9; J gene: TRBJ2-7; D gene: NA; clone size: NA; CDR3 protein: CASSLGTAEQYF; CDR3 DNA: TGTGCCAGCAGCTTGGGGACGGCGGAGCAGTACTTC
V gene: TRBV5-1; J gene: TRBJ2-5; D gene: NA; clone size: NA; CDR3 protein: CASSRQSQETQYF; CDR3 DNA: TGCGCCAGTTCGAGACAGTCGCAAGAGACCCAGTACTTC
V gene: TRBV5-6; J gene: TRBJ2-7; D gene: NA; clone size: many; CDR3 protein: CASSLDSVVVGRRHEQYF; CDR3 DNA: TGTGCCAGCAGCTTGGACAGTGTTGTGGTTGGCAGGCGCCACGAGCAGTACTTC
V gene: TRBV7-2; J gene: TRBJ1-4; D gene: NA; clone size: many; CDR3 protein: CASRGGDSNEKLFF; CDR3 DNA: TGTGCCAGCAGGGGGGGGGACTCTAATGAAAAACTGTTTTTT
V gene: TRBV7-3; J gene: TRBJ2-5; D gene: NA; clone size: once; CDR3 protein: CASSLLGGETQYF; CDR3 DNA: TGTGCCAGCAGCTTACTGGGTGGGGAGACCCAGTACTTC
V gene: TRBV15; J gene: TRBJ2-6; D gene: NA; clone size: NA; CDR3 protein: CATSRADSASGANVLTF; CDR3 DNA: TGTGCCACCAGCAGAGCCGACAGTGCCTCTGGGGCCAACGTCCTGACTTTC
V gene: TRBV24-1; J gene: TRBJ2-7; D gene: TRBD2; clone size: NA; CDR3 protein: CATSDPWTSGSPHEQYF; CDR3 DNA: TGTGCCACCAGTGATCCGTGGACTAGCGGGAGTCCCCACGAGCAGTACTTC
V gene: TRBV5-1; J gene: TRBJ2-7; D gene: TRBD1; clone size: NA; CDR3 protein: CASSFTGTGFGLDEQYF; CDR3 DNA: TGCGCCAGCAGCTTTACCGGGACAGGCTTTGGGCTTGACGAGCAGTACTTC
V gene: TRBV5-5; J gene: TRBJ1-2; D gene: NA; clone size: NA; CDR3 protein: CASSSDSDLFGDTF; CDR3 DNA: TGTGCCAGCAGTTCGGACAGTGACCTCTTTGGGGACACCTTC
V gene: TRBV20-1; J gene: TRBJ1-6; D gene: NA; clone size: NA; CDR3 protein: CSARINSPLHF; CDR3 DNA: TGCAGTGCTAGAATTAATTCACCCCTCCACTTT
V gene: TRBV2; J gene: TRBJ1-2; D gene: TRBD1; clone size: NA; CDR3 protein: CASIGQGSSGGYTF; CDR3 DNA: TGTGCCAGCATCGGACAGGGGAGTTCGGGTGGCTACACCTTC